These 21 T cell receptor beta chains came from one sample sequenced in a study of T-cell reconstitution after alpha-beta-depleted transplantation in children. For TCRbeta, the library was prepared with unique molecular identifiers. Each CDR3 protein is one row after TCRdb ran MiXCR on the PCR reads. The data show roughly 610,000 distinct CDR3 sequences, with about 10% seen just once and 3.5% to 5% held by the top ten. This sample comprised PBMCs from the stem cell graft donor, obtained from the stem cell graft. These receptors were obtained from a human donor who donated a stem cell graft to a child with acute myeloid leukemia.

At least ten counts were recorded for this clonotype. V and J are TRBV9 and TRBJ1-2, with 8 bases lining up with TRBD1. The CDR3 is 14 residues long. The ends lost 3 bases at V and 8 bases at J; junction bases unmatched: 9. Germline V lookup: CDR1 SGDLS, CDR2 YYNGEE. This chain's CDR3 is CASSAQTGTGGYTF. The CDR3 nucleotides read TGTGCCAGCAGCGCTCAAACAGGGACAGGAGGCTACACCTTC.

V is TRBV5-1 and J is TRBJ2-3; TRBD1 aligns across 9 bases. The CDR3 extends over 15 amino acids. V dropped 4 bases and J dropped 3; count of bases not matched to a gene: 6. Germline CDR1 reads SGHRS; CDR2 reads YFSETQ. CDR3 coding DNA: TGCGCCAGCAGCCTAATGACAGGGGGAACAGATACGCAGTATTTT. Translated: CASSLMTGGTDTQYF.

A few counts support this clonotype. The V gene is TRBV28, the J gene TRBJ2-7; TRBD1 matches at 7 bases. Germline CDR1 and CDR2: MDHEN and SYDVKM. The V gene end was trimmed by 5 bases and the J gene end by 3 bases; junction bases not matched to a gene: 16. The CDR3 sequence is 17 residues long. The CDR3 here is CASSPKPSGRGHYEQYF. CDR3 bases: TGTGCCAGCAGTCCAAAACCCTCGGGTAGGGGGCACTACGAGCAGTACTTC. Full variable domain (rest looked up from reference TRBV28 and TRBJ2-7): DVKVTQSSRYLVKRTGEKVFLECVQDMDHENMFWYRQDPGLGLRLIYFSYDVKMKEKGDIPEGYSVSREKKERFSLILESASTNQTSMYLCASSPKPSGRGHYEQYFGPGTRLTVT.

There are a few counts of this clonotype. CDR3 sequence: CASSYRGVRTGKDEQYF. In DNA form, the CDR3 reads TGTGCCAGCAGTTACCGTGGCGTTAGGACAGGGAAAGACGAGCAGTACTTC. The genes are TRBV6-5 and TRBJ2-7; TRBD1 agrees at 8 bases. This CDR3 region has 17 residues. The ends lost 2 bases at V and 5 bases at J; junction bases unmatched: 14. Germline CDR1 reads MNHEY; CDR2 reads SVGAGI.

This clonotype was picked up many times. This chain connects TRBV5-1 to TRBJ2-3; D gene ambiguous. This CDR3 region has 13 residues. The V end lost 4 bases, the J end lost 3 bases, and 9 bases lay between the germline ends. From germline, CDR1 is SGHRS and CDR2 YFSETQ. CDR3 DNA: TGCGCCAGCAGCCAAGGAATGACAGATACGCAGTATTTT. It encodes CASSQGMTDTQYF. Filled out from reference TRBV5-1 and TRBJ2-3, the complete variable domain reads KAGVTQTPRYLIKTRGQQVTLSCSPISGHRSVSWYQQTPGQGLQFLFEYFSETQRNKGNFPGRFSGRQFSNSRSEMNVSTLELGDSALYLCASSQGMTDTQYFGPGTRLTVL.

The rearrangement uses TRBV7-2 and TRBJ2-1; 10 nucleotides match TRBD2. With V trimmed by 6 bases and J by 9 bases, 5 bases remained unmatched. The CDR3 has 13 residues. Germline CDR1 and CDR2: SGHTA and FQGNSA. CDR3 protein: CASRLAGEREQFF. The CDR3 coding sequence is TGTGCCAGCAGGCTAGCGGGAGAACGTGAGCAGTTCTTC. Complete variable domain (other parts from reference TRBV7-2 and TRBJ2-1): GAGVSQSPSNKVTEKGKDVELRCDPISGHTALYWYRQSLGQGLEFLIYFQGNSAPDKSGLPSDRFSAERTGGSVSTLTIQRTQQEDSAVYLCASRLAGEREQFFGPGTRLTVL.

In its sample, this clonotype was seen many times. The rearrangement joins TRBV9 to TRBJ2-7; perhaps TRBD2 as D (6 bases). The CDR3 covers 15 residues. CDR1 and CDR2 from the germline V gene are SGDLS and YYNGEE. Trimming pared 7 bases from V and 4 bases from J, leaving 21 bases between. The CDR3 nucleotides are TGTGCCAGCTCCCCCGGCGGGAAAGGGAATTACGAGCAGTACTTC. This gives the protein CASSPGGKGNYEQYF.

The CDR3 protein is CASSQGGGDTDTQYF. CDR3 bases: TGTGCCAGCAGCCAAGGTGGCGGGGACACAGATACGCAGTATTTT. This rearrangement joins TRBV3-1 to TRBJ2-3, with D maybe TRBD2 (6 bases). CDR1 and CDR2 from the germline V gene are LGHDT and YNNKEL (reference sequence). The CDR3 totals 15 residues. V was trimmed by 1 base and J by 2 bases, leaving 10 bases between them.

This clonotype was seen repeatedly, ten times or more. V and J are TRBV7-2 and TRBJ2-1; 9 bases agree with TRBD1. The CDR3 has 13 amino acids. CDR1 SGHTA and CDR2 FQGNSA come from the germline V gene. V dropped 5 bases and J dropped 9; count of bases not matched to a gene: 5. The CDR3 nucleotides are TGTGCCAGCAGCCCACAGGGGGCATTTGAGCAGTTCTTC. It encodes CASSPQGAFEQFF. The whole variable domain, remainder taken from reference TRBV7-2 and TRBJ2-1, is GAGVSQSPSNKVTEKGKDVELRCDPISGHTALYWYRQSLGQGLEFLIYFQGNSAPDKSGLPSDRFSAERTGGSVSTLTIQRTQQEDSAVYLCASSPQGAFEQFFGPGTRLTVL.

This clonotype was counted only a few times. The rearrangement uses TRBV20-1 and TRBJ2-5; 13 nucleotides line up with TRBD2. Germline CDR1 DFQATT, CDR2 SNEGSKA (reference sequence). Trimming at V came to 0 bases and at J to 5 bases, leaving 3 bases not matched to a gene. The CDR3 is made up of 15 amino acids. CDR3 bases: TGCAGTGCTAGAGAACTAGCGGGAGGGGTGGAGACCCAGTACTTC. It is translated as CSARELAGGVETQYF.

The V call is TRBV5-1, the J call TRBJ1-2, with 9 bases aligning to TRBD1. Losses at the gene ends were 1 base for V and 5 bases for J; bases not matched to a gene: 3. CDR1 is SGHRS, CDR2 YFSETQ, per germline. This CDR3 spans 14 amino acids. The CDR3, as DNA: TGCGCCAGCAGCTTGTCCGGGACAGGGTATGGCTACACCTTC. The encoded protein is CASSLSGTGYGYTF. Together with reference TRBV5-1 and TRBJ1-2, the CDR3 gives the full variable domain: KAGVTQTPRYLIKTRGQQVTLSCSPISGHRSVSWYQQTPGQGLQFLFEYFSETQRNKGNFPGRFSGRQFSNSRSEMNVSTLELGDSALYLCASSLSGTGYGYTFGSGTRLTVV.

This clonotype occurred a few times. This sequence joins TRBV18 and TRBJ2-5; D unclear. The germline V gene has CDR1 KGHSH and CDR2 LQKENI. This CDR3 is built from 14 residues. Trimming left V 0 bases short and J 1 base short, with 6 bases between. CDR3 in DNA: TGTGCCAGCTCACCACCGGCCGGCCAAGAGACCCAGTACTTC. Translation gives CASSPPAGQETQYF.

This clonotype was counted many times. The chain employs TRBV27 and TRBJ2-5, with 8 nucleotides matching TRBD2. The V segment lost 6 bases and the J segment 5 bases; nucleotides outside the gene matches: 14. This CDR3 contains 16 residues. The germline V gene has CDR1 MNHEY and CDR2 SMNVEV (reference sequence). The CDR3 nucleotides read TGTGCCAGCAGCACCCGTCCGGGGGGGATATGGGAGACCCAGTACTTC. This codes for CASSTRPGGIWETQYF.

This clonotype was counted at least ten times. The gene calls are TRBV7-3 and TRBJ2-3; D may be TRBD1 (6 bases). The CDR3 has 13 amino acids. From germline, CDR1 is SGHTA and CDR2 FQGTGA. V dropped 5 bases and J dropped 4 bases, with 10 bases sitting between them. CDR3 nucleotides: TGTGCCAGCAGCAAAAGGGGGTCAGATACGCAGTATTTT. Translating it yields CASSKRGSDTQYF.

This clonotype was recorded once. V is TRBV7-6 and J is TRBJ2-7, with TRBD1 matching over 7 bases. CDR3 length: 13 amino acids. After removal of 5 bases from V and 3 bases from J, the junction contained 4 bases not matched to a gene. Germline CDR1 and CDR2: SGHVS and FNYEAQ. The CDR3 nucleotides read TGTGCCAGCAGCGCCGGACAGGTCTACGAGCAGTACTTC. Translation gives CASSAGQVYEQYF.

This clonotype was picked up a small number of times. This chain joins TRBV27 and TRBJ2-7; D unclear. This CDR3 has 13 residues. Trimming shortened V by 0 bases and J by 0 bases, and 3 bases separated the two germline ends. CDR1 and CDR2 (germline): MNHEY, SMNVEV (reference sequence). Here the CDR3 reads CASSLSISYEQYF. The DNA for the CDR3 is TGTGCCAGCAGTTTATCTATCTCCTACGAGCAGTACTTC.

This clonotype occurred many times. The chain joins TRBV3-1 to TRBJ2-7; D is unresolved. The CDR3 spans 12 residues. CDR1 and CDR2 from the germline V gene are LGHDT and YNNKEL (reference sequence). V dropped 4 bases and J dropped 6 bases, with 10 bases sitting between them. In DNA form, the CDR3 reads TGTGCCAGCAGCCCCTCTAGGCTCGAGCAGTACTTC. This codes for CASSPSRLEQYF.

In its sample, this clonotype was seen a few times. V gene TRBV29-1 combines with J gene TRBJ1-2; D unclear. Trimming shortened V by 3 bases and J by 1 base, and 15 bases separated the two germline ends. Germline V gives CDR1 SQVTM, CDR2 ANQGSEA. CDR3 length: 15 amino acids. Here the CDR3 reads CSVEGTLPFNYGYTF. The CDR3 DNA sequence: TGCAGCGTTGAGGGCACTCTCCCTTTTAACTATGGCTACACCTTC.

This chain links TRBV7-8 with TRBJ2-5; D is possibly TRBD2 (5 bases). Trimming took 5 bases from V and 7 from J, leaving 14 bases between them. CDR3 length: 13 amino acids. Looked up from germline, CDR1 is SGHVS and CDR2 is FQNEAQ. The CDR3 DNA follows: TGTGCCAGCAGCCCAGCGGTAGGCGGGACCCAGTACTTC. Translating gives CASSPAVGGTQYF. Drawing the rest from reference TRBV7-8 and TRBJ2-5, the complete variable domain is GAGVSQSPRYKVAKRGQDVALRCDPISGHVSLFWYQQALGQGPEFLTYFQNEAQLDKSGLPSDRFFAERPEGSVSTLKIQRTQQEDSAVYLCASSPAVGGTQYFGPGTRLLVL.

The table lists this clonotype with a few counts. The DNA for the CDR3 is TGTGCCAGCGGGACAGGGGATGGCGGCTACACCTTC. Translation: CASGTGDGGYTF. V and J are TRBV6-1 and TRBJ1-2; 10 nucleotides line up with TRBD1. The germline V gene encodes CDR1 MNHNS and CDR2 SASEGT. V was pared by 8 bases and J by 8 bases, with 5 bases of the junction left unmatched. This CDR3 spans 12 amino acids.

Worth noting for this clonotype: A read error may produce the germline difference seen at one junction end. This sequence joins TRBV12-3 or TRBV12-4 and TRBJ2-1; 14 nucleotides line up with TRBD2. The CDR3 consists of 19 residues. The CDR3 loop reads CASCLVGTSGGSSYNEQFF. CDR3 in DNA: TGTGCCAGCTGTTTGGTAGGGACTAGCGGGGGTAGCTCCTACAATGAGCAGTTCTTC.